This T cell receptor (beta chain) is from a study of T cell repertoires in cytomegalovirus infection. Notes on the study in general: In two of eight donors, the top clonotype was HLA-C-restricted CMV-specific.

CDR1 is SGHAT, CDR2 FQNNGV, per germline. Trimming cost V 6 bases and J 5 bases, with 8 bases left between them. The CDR3 consists of 11 residues. TCRdb redid the calling of the reads with MiXCR, one entry per CDR3 protein. The sample shows 550,000 to 850,000 distinct CDR3 sequences, around 31% of them seen only once. This clonotype has more than one count but fewer than ten. Its antigen is unknown. Here the sequenced sample was cultured PBMCs, taken from culture after CMV antigen stimulation. The chain joins TRBV11-2 to TRBJ2-7; D might be TRBD2 (6 bases). The source of this sequence is a human donor in good health (CMV status not recorded). Some clones in this sample may be carry-over from other donors' samples. CDR3 sequence: CASRWGDEQYF. CDR3 DNA sequence: TGTGCCAGCAGGTGGGGGGACGAGCAGTACTTC.